Presented here are 19 T cell receptor beta chains from one specimen sequenced in a study of molecular identifiers for immune sequencing clone quantification. MiXCR, run by TCRdb on the PCR reads, gives a single entry per CDR3 protein. The data show about half a million distinct CDR3 sequences, roughly 26% seen once. The sequenced sample was naive CD8+ T cells from blood, with Jurkat cell RNA spiked in. Subset here: FACS-sorted CD8+CD4-CCR7+CD45RA+ naive T cells. All receptors come from a human donor in good health. Some libraries in this study had Jurkat cell RNA spiked in.

The chain employs TRBV5-1 and TRBJ2-7, with D perhaps TRBD1 (8 bases). Germline V lookup: CDR1 SGHRS, CDR2 YFSETQ. Trimming cost V 0 bases and J 7 bases, with 17 bases left between them. This CDR3 comprises 15 residues. The CDR3 here is CASSLALTGGGEQYF. The CDR3 coding sequence is TGCGCCAGCAGCTTGGCTTTAACAGGGGGGGGAGAGCAGTACTTC.

The rearrangement joins TRBV7-3 to TRBJ2-1; D is possibly TRBD2 (5 bases). V was shortened by 2 bases and J by 2 bases, with 10 bases between the two germline ends. The V gene's germline CDR1 is SGHTA and CDR2 FQGTGA. CDR3 length: 15 residues. CDR3 DNA: TGTGCCAGCAGCTTATCCCAGCGGACCTACAATGAGCAGTTCTTC. Protein: CASSLSQRTYNEQFF.

In its sample, this clonotype was seen many times. The chain links TRBV4-3 to TRBJ2-7; D may match TRBD1 or TRBD2 (5 bases each). The CDR3 totals 14 residues. The ends were cut back, 1 base at V and 4 bases at J, with 11 bases in the middle. Per the germline V gene, CDR1 is LGHNA and CDR2 is YSLEER. CDR3 sequence (DNA): TGCGCCAGCAGCCAAGTTCTTGGGGGTTACGAGCAGTACTTC. Its protein is CASSQVLGGYEQYF.

In this sample, this clonotype turned up a few times. The chain recombines TRBV5-5 with TRBJ2-1, with a weak D call TRBD1 (6 bases). The germline V and J ends were trimmed by 5 bases and 4 bases, with 10 bases remaining between them. Germline values: CDR1 SGHKS, CDR2 YYEKEE (reference sequence). This CDR3 is 13 amino acids long. DNA for the CDR3: TGTGCCAGCAGACCACAGGGATACAATGAGCAGTTCTTC. Protein sequence: CASRPQGYNEQFF.

This clonotype was counted at least ten times. The V call is TRBV29-1, the J call TRBJ2-2, with D tentatively TRBD1 or TRBD2 (6 bases each). Trimming removed 4 bases at V and 7 bases at J, with 16 bases between. CDR1 and CDR2 (germline): SQVTM, ANQGSEA. CDR3 length equals 14 residues. CDR3 DNA: TGCAGCGTTGTCTCGGGGGCGGGGAGCGGGGAGCTGTTTTTT. Protein: CSVVSGAGSGELFF.

The table lists this clonotype with a count of one. Being one base from a much bigger clone, this may be a read error. The CDR3 nucleotides read TGTGTCAGCAGTCCCACCGGGACTAGCGACACAGATACGCAGTATTTT. Residues: CVSSPTGTSDTDTQYF. V gene TRBV12-3 or TRBV12-4 combines with J gene TRBJ2-3; 10 positions agree with TRBD2. The CDR3 totals 16 residues.

The chain couples TRBV12-3 or TRBV12-4 to TRBJ1-2; D gene uncertain. The ends were cut back, 5 bases at V and 7 bases at J, with 20 bases in the middle. The CDR3 sequence is 15 residues long. The CDR3: CASSPSLVPACGYTF. The DNA of the CDR3 is TGTGCCAGCAGTCCATCTCTGGTCCCGGCCTGTGGCTACACCTTC.

CDR3 coding DNA: TGCAGCGTTTGGAGCGGGATGAGGAATGAGCAGTTCTTC. Translated: CSVWSGMRNEQFF. The gene calls are TRBV29-1 and TRBJ2-1; TRBD2 matches 7 bases. J was trimmed by 7 bases and V by 5 bases; bases with no gene match: 8. This CDR3 is built from 13 residues. The germline gives CDR1 SQVTM, CDR2 ANQGSEA.

This chain joins TRBV2 and TRBJ2-3; D ambiguous. The germline gives CDR1 SNHLY, CDR2 FYNNEI. Trimming cost V 8 bases and J 6 bases, with 15 bases left between them. The CDR3 loop spans 13 amino acids. CDR3 loop: CASAMDPPDTQYF. DNA of the CDR3: TGTGCCAGCGCGATGGACCCCCCCGATACGCAGTATTTT.

This clonotype was counted only a few times. The J gene is TRBJ1-1, the V gene TRBV25-1, with 7 bases that match TRBD1. Germline CDR1 MGHDK, CDR2 SYGVNS. Trimming removed 4 bases from V and 1 base from J; junction bases left unmatched: 6. The CDR3 is 15 residues long. The CDR3 protein is CASSARTGWNTEAFF. CDR3 in DNA: TGTGCCAGCAGTGCCCGGACAGGATGGAACACTGAAGCTTTCTTT.

The CDR3 is CASGPAGQGGGNQPQHF. In nucleotides, the CDR3 is TGTGCTAGTGGTCCAGCCGGACAGGGGGGTGGCAATCAGCCCCAGCATTTT. This chain joins TRBV12-5 and TRBJ1-5; 10 bases align to TRBD1. With 5 bases clipped from V and 2 bases from J, the junction kept 9 bases outside the gene matches. CDR1 LGHNT and CDR2 FRNRAP come from the germline V gene. This CDR3 contains 17 residues. Supplemented by reference TRBV12-5 and TRBJ1-5, the full variable domain reads DARVTQTPRHKVTEMGQEVTMRCQPILGHNTVFWYRQTMMQGLELLAYFRNRAPLDDSGMPKDRFSAEMPDATLATLKIQPSEPRDSAVYFCASGPAGQGGGNQPQHFGDGTRLSIL.

CDR3 sequence (DNA): TGTGCCAGCAGCTGGGACTATTCTAGCACAGATACGCAGTATTTT. The encoded protein is CASSWDYSSTDTQYF. The V call is TRBV7-6, the J call TRBJ2-3, with 7 bases identical to TRBD2. Trimming removed 4 bases from V and 0 bases from J; junction bases left unmatched: 4. CDR1 is SGHVS and CDR2 is FNYEAQ in the germline V gene. CDR3 length: 15 residues.

The chain uses TRBV5-1 and TRBJ2-1, with 12 bases aligning to TRBD2. This CDR3 region has 13 residues. Germline values: CDR1 SGHRS, CDR2 YFSETQ. V dropped 5 bases and J dropped 6; count of bases not matched to a gene: 0. In DNA form, the CDR3 reads TGCGCCAGCAGGGGACTAGCGGGCAATGAGCAGTTCTTC. This encodes CASRGLAGNEQFF.

The chain carries TRBV6-5 and TRBJ2-3; TRBD1 might be the D (6 bases). The germline gives CDR1 MNHEY, CDR2 SVGAGI. V was cut by 8 bases and J by 4 bases, with 22 bases left in between. This CDR3 contains 16 residues. CDR3 sequence (DNA): TGTGCCAGCGGGACCGACCACAGGGCTTGGGCAGATACGCAGTATTTT. It yields the protein CASGTDHRAWADTQYF.

The chain has TRBV27 and TRBJ2-7; D is undetermined. Germline V CDR1 and CDR2: MNHEY, SMNVEV (reference sequence). The germline V and J ends were trimmed by 5 bases and 2 bases, with 16 bases remaining between them. This CDR3 spans 15 amino acids. The CDR3 bases are TGTGCCAGCAGTCTTAGTGCGGCGCCCGCCTACGAGCAGTACTTC. Translating it yields CASSLSAAPAYEQYF.

This clonotype was counted ten times or more. DNA of the CDR3: TGTGCCAGCAGCCCGGTGGGGGAGAGCTCCTACGAGCAGTACTTC. Residues: CASSPVGESSYEQYF. The gene calls are TRBV7-9 and TRBJ2-7; D is tentatively TRBD1 or TRBD2 (5 bases each). Germline CDR1 is SEHNR and CDR2 is FQNEAQ (reference sequence). Trimming took off 5 bases at V and 0 bases at J, with 14 bases between the two ends. The CDR3 is made up of 15 amino acids.

This clonotype was counted a few times. The chain joins TRBV5-1 to TRBJ1-4, with 8 positions matching TRBD1. The CDR3 runs to 14 residues. The trim removed 2 bases at V and 11 bases at J, leaving 8 bases unmatched. Germline V gene data show CDR1 as SGHRS and CDR2 as YFSETQ. The CDR3 spells CASSLQGGEGKLFF. The CDR3 nucleotides read TGCGCCAGCAGCTTACAGGGGGGAGAAGGGAAACTGTTTTTT.

Remarks on this clonotype: A much bigger clone sits one base away, suggesting this may be a read error. The V gene is TRBV30, the J gene TRBJ2-7; weak D call: TRBD1 (6 bases). This CDR3 region has 12 residues. With 5 bases removed from V and 5 bases from J, the gap between germline ends came to 13 bases. Germline V gene sequence: CDR1 GTSNPN, CDR2 SVGIG (reference sequence). CDR3 sequence: CAWSGHLDEQYF. In nucleotides, the CDR3 is TGTGCCTGGTCGGGACACTTGGACGAGCAGTACTTC.

This chain connects TRBV9 to TRBJ2-6, with unresolved D. This CDR3 contains 14 residues. V lost 6 bases and J lost 0, with 7 bases in between. The V gene's germline CDR1 is SGDLS and CDR2 YYNGEE. This chain's CDR3 is CASTLGSGANVLTF. The CDR3 nucleotides read TGTGCCAGCACCCTAGGCTCTGGGGCCAACGTCCTGACTTTC.